These 22 T cell receptor beta chains came from one sample sequenced in a study of graft-versus-host responses after intestinal transplantation. Only in-frame clones appear in the TCRdb table, and some are missing; sequencing was by immunoSEQ multiplex PCR. The sample includes 90,000 to 150,000 clones, 90% to 95% of them seen just once. These receptors lack a known antigen. The sample consisted of unstimulated CD4+ T cells sorted from spleen or lymph node cells, taken before intestinal transplant. These receptors were taken from a human donor who received an intestinal transplant.

The CDR3 loop is CAISEAGRGQYF. The CDR3 coding sequence is TGTGCCATCAGTGAGGCTGGCAGGGGGCAGTACTTC. This chain joins TRBV10-3 and TRBJ2-7; D is perhaps TRBD1 (6 bases). Between the trimmed V and J ends, which lost 2 bases and 9 bases, there was a span of 11 bases. CDR1 and CDR2 from the germline V gene are ENHRY and SYGVKD. CDR3 size: 12 residues.

The genes are TRBV5-4 and TRBJ2-3, with 16 nucleotides matching TRBD2. Looked up from germline, CDR1 is SGHNT and CDR2 is YYREEE (reference sequence). The J segment lost 10 bases and the V segment lost 6 bases, leaving 14 bases of the junction unmatched. The CDR3 covers 17 residues. Here the CDR3 DNA reads TGTGCCAGCACCCAAGCTGGGACTAGCGGGAGGGCCGATCCGCAGTATTTT. The encoded protein is CASTQAGTSGRADPQYF.

The chain combines TRBV2 with TRBJ2-1; 10 nucleotides match TRBD2. Germline V gene data show CDR1 as SNHLY and CDR2 as FYNNEI. The CDR3 covers 15 residues. V shed 4 bases and J 4 bases; nucleotides not matched to a gene: 4. The CDR3 is CASSASAGGYNEQFF. CDR3 in DNA: TGTGCCAGCAGTGCCTCAGCGGGGGGGTACAATGAGCAGTTCTTC. Looking up the rest from reference TRBV2 and TRBJ2-1 gives the full variable domain: EPEVTQTPSHQVTQMGQEVILRCVPISNHLYFYWYRQILGQKVEFLVSFYNNEISEKSEIFDDQFSVERPDGSNFTLKIRSTKLEDSAMYFCASSASAGGYNEQFFGPGTRLTVL.

As for this clone: The sample holds other DNA sequences that translate to the same CDR3. The V gene is TRBV6-6, the J gene TRBJ1-5; possibly TRBD1 for D (5 bases). The CDR3 is 14 amino acids. Germline values: CDR1 MNHNY, CDR2 SVGAGI (reference sequence). Trimming cost V 0 bases and J 6 bases, with 9 bases left between them. This CDR3 reads CASSYSEGAQPQHF. CDR3 nucleotide sequence: TGTGCCAGCAGTTACTCGGAAGGGGCTCAGCCCCAGCATTTT.

This chain joins TRBV4-3 and TRBJ1-4, with D tentatively TRBD1 (5 bases). V lost 0 bases to trimming and J lost 1 base, with 6 bases between them. Germline values: CDR1 LGHNA, CDR2 YSLEER. The CDR3 totals 15 residues. CDR3 loop: CASSQEGETNEKLFF. DNA for the CDR3: TGCGCCAGCAGCCAAGAAGGGGAAACTAATGAAAAACTGTTTTTT.

The chain carries TRBV28 and TRBJ1-2; 8 nucleotides match TRBD1. V gave up 9 bases and J gave up 0 bases; unmatched junction bases: 6. The CDR3 runs to 14 residues. Germline CDR1 is MDHEN and CDR2 is SYDVKM. CDR3 sequence: CASSRGRANYGYTF. CDR3 sequence (DNA): TGTGCCAGTTCCAGGGGGCGAGCTAACTATGGCTACACCTTC.

This rearrangement joins TRBV7-9 to TRBJ2-1; 8 positions agree with TRBD2. J lost 7 bases, V lost 3 bases, and 8 bases had no gene match. Germline V gene lookup returns CDR1 SEHNR and CDR2 FQNEAQ (reference sequence). The CDR3 extends over 15 amino acids. CDR3 sequence (DNA): TGTGCCAGCAGCTTTTTGGGCGGGAGGATAAATGAGCAGTTCTTC. Protein product: CASSFLGGRINEQFF.

The chain combines TRBV7-3 with TRBJ2-1, with 9 bases matching TRBD2. Germline V gives CDR1 SGHTA, CDR2 FQGTGA. Germline trimming cut 1 base from V and 6 bases from J; bases unmatched to any gene: 4. This CDR3 spans 15 amino acids. CDR3 loop: CASSLRAGGSNEQFF. The CDR3 DNA is TGTGCCAGCAGCTTAAGGGCGGGAGGGTCCAATGAGCAGTTCTTC.

V gene TRBV5-8 combines with J gene TRBJ1-1; 10 nucleotides align to TRBD1. CDR1 is SGHTS and CDR2 is YDEGEE in the germline V gene. The V gene end was trimmed by 6 bases and the J gene end by 5 bases; junction bases not matched to a gene: 7. The CDR3 spans 14 residues. DNA for the CDR3: TGTGCCAGCACCTACCGGACAGGGGGTACTGAAGCTTTCTTT. It specifies CASTYRTGGTEAFF.

The sample holds one count of this clone. CDR3 protein: CASRLTGSYEQYF. The CDR3 DNA follows: TGTGCCAGCAGATTAACAGGTTCCTACGAGCAGTACTTC. The gene calls are TRBV28 and TRBJ2-7; maybe TRBD1 (5 bases). Trimming removed 6 bases from V and 1 base from J, with 10 bases in between. The length of the CDR3 is 13 residues. From germline, CDR1 is MDHEN and CDR2 SYDVKM.

The chain carries TRBV14 and TRBJ2-7; 9 bases line up with TRBD2. CDR1 and CDR2 from the germline V gene are SGHDN and FVKESK. The CDR3 has 16 amino acids. V lost 2 bases, J lost 1 base, and 6 bases stayed unmatched. This CDR3 reads CASSQSSGRISYEQYF. The CDR3 bases are TGTGCCAGCAGCCAATCCAGCGGGAGGATTTCCTACGAGCAGTACTTC.

The chain employs TRBV5-1 and TRBJ2-1; 7 nucleotides line up with TRBD2. CDR1 SGHRS and CDR2 YFSETQ come from the germline V gene. The CDR3 is made up of 13 amino acids. V dropped 4 bases and J dropped 6; count of bases not matched to a gene: 4. This chain's CDR3 is CASSHRLANEQFF. The CDR3, as DNA: TGCGCCAGCAGCCACCGACTAGCCAATGAGCAGTTCTTC.

The chain has TRBV2 and TRBJ1-4; a weak D match, TRBD1 (5 bases). The CDR3 is made up of 13 amino acids. Trimming pared 5 bases from V and 4 bases from J, leaving 8 bases between. Germline V CDR1 and CDR2: SNHLY, FYNNEI. CDR3 amino acids: CASSFGGNEKLFF. CDR3 nucleotides: TGTGCCAGCAGTTTCGGGGGTAATGAAAAACTGTTTTTT. The complete variable domain, with remaining parts taken from reference TRBV2 and TRBJ1-4, reads EPEVTQTPSHQVTQMGQEVILRCVPISNHLYFYWYRQILGQKVEFLVSFYNNEISEKSEIFDDQFSVERPDGSNFTLKIRSTKLEDSAMYFCASSFGGNEKLFFGSGTQLSVL.

The chain couples TRBV6-1 to TRBJ2-1; D possibly corresponds to TRBD2 (6 bases). The germline gives CDR1 MNHNS, CDR2 SASEGT. V was shortened by 2 bases and J by 4 bases, with 15 bases between the two germline ends. The CDR3 has 16 amino acids. CDR3 loop: CASSELGGTVYNEQFF. CDR3 coding DNA: TGTGCCAGCAGTGAACTAGGAGGGACTGTGTACAATGAGCAGTTCTTC.

The chain couples TRBV2 to TRBJ1-4, with 7 nucleotides matching TRBD1. The junction had 3 bases not matched to a gene; V was cut back by 7 bases and J by 4 bases. The CDR3 loop spans 13 amino acids. The V gene's germline CDR1 is SNHLY and CDR2 FYNNEI. The CDR3 loop is CASMRDSNEKLFF. CDR3 bases: TGTGCCAGCATGAGGGACAGTAATGAAAAACTGTTTTTT.

This sequence joins TRBV19 and TRBJ2-2; no clear D. This CDR3 is built from 14 residues. In germline, CDR1 is LNHDA, CDR2 SQIVND (reference sequence). Trimming shortened V by 7 bases and J by 1 base, and 10 bases separated the two germline ends. The CDR3 DNA follows: TGTGCCAGTAAAATGACCATGAACACCGGGGAGCTGTTTTTT. Translated: CASKMTMNTGELFF.

The J gene is TRBJ2-1, the V gene TRBV7-3, with 12 bases lining up with TRBD2. V dropped 2 bases and J dropped 7; count of bases not matched to a gene: 9. The CDR3 totals 17 residues. Germline V gene sequence: CDR1 SGHTA, CDR2 FQGTGA. Here the CDR3 reads CASSLPRTSGVMNEQFF. Here the CDR3 DNA reads TGTGCCAGCAGCTTACCCAGGACTAGCGGGGTGATGAATGAGCAGTTCTTC.

This sequence joins TRBV19 and TRBJ2-7, with 9 bases that match TRBD2. CDR1 and CDR2 (germline): LNHDA, SQIVND (reference sequence). The V gene end was trimmed by 3 bases and the J gene end by 3 bases; junction bases not matched to a gene: 3. CDR3 length: 14 residues. The CDR3 DNA follows: TGTGCCAGTAGTATGACTAGCGGTAACTACGAGCAGTACTTC. The encoded protein is CASSMTSGNYEQYF.

The chain employs TRBV6-6 and TRBJ2-6, with D unclear. The CDR3 totals 16 residues. Per germline, CDR1 MNHNY and CDR2 SVGAGI (reference sequence). V shed 2 bases and J shed 2 bases, with 10 bases lying between them. CDR3 sequence (DNA): TGTGCCAGCAGTTACGGCCTCGGCGCTGGGGCCAACGTCCTGACTTTC. Encoded protein: CASSYGLGAGANVLTF.

The chain has TRBV2 and TRBJ2-5, with 7 bases fitting TRBD2. The CDR3 has 13 amino acids. Germline CDR1 and CDR2: SNHLY and FYNNEI. V shed 7 bases and J 4 bases; nucleotides not matched to a gene: 6. CDR3 loop: CASMAGEGETQYF. The CDR3 coding sequence is TGTGCCAGCATGGCGGGAGAGGGAGAGACCCAGTACTTC.

Here the CDR3 reads CAISDSPSVAGSTDTQYF. The CDR3 bases are TGTGCCATCAGTGATTCCCCTTCGGTAGCGGGATCGACAGATACGCAGTATTTT. V usage is TRBV10-3 and J usage is TRBJ2-3; 8 bases match TRBD2. This CDR3 spans 18 amino acids. Looked up from germline, CDR1 is ENHRY and CDR2 is SYGVKD. J lost 3 bases, V lost 3 bases, and 14 bases had no gene match.

The V gene is TRBV5-4, the J gene TRBJ2-5; D possibly matches TRBD1 or TRBD2 (5 bases each). The CDR3 runs 15 residues. The germline gives CDR1 SGHNT, CDR2 YYREEE (reference sequence). Deletions cut 4 bases from V and 1 base from J, with 14 bases between. The CDR3 DNA follows: TGTGCCAGCAGCACAGCATCGGGGCCCCAAGAGACCCAGTACTTC. Translating gives CASSTASGPQETQYF. The variable domain in full, completed from reference TRBV5-4 and TRBJ2-5, reads ETGVTQSPTHLIKTRGQQVTLRCSSQSGHNTVSWYQQALGQGPQFIFQYYREEENGRGNFPPRFSGLQFPNYSSELNVNALELDDSALYLCASSTASGPQETQYFGPGTRLLVL.